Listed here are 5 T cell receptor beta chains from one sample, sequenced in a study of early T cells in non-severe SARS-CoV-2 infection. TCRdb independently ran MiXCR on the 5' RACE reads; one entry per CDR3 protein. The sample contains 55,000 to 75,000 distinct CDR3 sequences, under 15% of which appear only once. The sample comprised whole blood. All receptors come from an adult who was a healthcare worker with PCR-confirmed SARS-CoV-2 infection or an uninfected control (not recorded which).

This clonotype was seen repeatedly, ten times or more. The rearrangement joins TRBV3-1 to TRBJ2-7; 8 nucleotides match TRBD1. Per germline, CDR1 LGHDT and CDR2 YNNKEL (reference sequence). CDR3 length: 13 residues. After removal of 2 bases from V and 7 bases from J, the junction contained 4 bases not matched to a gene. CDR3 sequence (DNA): TGTGCCAGCAGCCAACAGGGGGCGCGGGAGCAGTACTTC. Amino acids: CASSQQGAREQYF.

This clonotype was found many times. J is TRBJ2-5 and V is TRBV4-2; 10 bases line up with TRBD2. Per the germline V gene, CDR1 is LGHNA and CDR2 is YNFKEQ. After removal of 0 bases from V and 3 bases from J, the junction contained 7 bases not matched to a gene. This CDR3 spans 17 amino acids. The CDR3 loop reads CASSQDWPSGGKETQYF. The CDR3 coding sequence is TGTGCCAGCAGCCAAGATTGGCCTAGCGGGGGCAAAGAGACCCAGTACTTC.

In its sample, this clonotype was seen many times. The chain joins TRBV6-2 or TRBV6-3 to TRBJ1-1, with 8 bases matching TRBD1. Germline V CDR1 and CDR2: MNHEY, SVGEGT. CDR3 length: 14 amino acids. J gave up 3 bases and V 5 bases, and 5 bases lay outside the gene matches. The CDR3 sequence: CASSPGGVDTEAFF. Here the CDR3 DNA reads TGTGCCAGCAGTCCAGGGGGCGTGGACACTGAAGCTTTCTTT.

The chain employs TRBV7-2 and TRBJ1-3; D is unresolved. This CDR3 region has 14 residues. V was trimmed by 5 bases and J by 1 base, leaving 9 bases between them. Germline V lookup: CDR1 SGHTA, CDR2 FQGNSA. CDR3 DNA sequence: TGTGCCAGCAGCAACGGACCTTCTGGAAACACCATATATTTT. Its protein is CASSNGPSGNTIYF.

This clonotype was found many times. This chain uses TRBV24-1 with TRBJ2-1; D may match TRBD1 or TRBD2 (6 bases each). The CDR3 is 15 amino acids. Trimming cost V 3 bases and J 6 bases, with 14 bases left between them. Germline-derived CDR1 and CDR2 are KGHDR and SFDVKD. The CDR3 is CATSDPGGRSNEQFF. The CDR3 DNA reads TGTGCCACCAGTGATCCCGGGGGCAGAAGCAATGAGCAGTTCTTC.